The next 7 T cell receptor beta chains were all read from a single sample in a study of tumor and adjacent non-tumor tissue in lung cancer. The library came from three nested PCR rounds adapted from ARM-PCR protocols. MiXCR was run by TCRdb on the multiplex PCR reads, yielding one entry per CDR3 protein. The sample has 80,000 to 100,000 distinct CDR3 sequences, about 80% seen once. RNA was extracted from bulk tissue without any cell sorting. This non-tumor lung sample came from over 3 cm beyond the tumor edge. Sequencing was carried out using distant non-tumor lung tissue. The receptor set was obtained from a man aged 55 to 70 with small cell lung cancer.

As regards this clonotype: At one boundary the junction diverges from the germline segment, which might be a read error. The chain recombines TRBV6-1 with TRBJ2-3; maybe TRBD2 (6 bases). Germline V gene lookup returns CDR1 MNHNS and CDR2 SASEGT. The CDR3 runs to 18 residues. The CDR3 DNA follows: TGTGCCTGCAGCTCCCTAGGGGCGGGACTCTCGGGATCGGTGCAGCAGTATTTT. Translation gives CACSSLGAGLSGSVQQYF.

This chain uses TRBV6-2 or TRBV6-3 with TRBJ2-1; D uncertain. V gave up 5 bases and J gave up 4 bases, with 24 bases separating them. Germline loops: CDR1 MNHEY, CDR2 SVGEGT. This CDR3 contains 18 residues. The CDR3 nucleotides read TGTGCCAGCAGTCACTTAGTCCTGAGTAGTGGAAGTTACAATGAGCAGTTCTTC. Translated, it gives CASSHLVLSSGSYNEQFF.

Regarding this clonotype: The conserved phenylalanine or tryptophan is not found at the CDR3 terminus, so this likely reflects a read error. CDR3 in amino acids: CATSRELQDSDTQHY. As DNA, the CDR3 is TGTGCTACCAGCAGAGAACTCCAGGACTCGGATACGCAGCATTAT. The rearrangement joins TRBV15 to TRBJ2-3; no clear D. TRBJ1-5 matches the DNA end more closely, so the J call is doubtful. This CDR3 contains 15 residues. Germline lookup yields CDR1 LNHNV and CDR2 YYDKDF (reference sequence).

As regards this clonotype: This may stem from a read error, because a much larger clone lies one nucleotide away. V gene TRBV30 combines with J gene TRBJ2-1; D is ambiguous. From germline, CDR1 is GTSNPN and CDR2 SVGIG (reference sequence). CDR3 length: 14 residues. Trimming shortened V by 4 bases and J by 7 bases, and 17 bases separated the two germline ends. CDR3 residues: CAWNGSSFGNEQFF. DNA for the CDR3: TGTGCCTGGAATGGAAGTAGTTTCGGGAATGAGCAGTTCTTC.

The chain couples TRBV7-9 to TRBJ2-1, with 10 nucleotides matching TRBD2. Germline assignment: CDR1 SEHNR and CDR2 FQNEAQ (reference sequence). The CDR3 length is 15 residues. The V gene end was trimmed by 7 bases and the J gene end by 12 bases; junction bases not matched to a gene: 15. The CDR3 sequence is CASTLGASGGMGQFF. The CDR3 DNA follows: TGTGCCAGCACTCTCGGGGCTAGCGGGGGTATGGGGCAGTTCTTC. The full variable domain, its missing parts supplied by reference TRBV7-9 and TRBJ2-1, is DTGVSQNPRHKITKRGQNVTFRCDPISEHNRLYWYRQTLGQGPEFLTYFQNEAQLEKSRLLSDRFSAERPKGSFSTLEIQRTEQGDSAMYLCASTLGASGGMGQFFGPGTRLTVL.

Points on this clonotype: Likely a read error: the CDR3 ends without its conserved phenylalanine or tryptophan. The gene calls are TRBV10-3 and TRBJ2-1; D unresolved. The germline V gene has CDR1 ENHRY and CDR2 SYGVKD. V lost 3 bases and J lost 4, with 13 bases in between. The CDR3 loop spans 15 amino acids. Here the CDR3 DNA reads TGTGCCATCAGTGAAGAGATCACCAAATACAATGAGCAGTTCTTG. Its protein product is CAISEEITKYNEQFL.

As regards this clonotype: A much larger clonotype is one base distant, so this may be a read error. The chain carries TRBV20-1 and TRBJ2-1, with 10 bases aligning to TRBD2. The CDR3 has 15 amino acids. The ends lost 5 bases at V and 5 bases at J; junction bases unmatched: 9. The germline CDR1 and CDR2 sequences are DFQATT and SNEGSKA (reference sequence). The CDR3 DNA is TGCAGTGCTGGCAGGAGGACTAGCGGACACAATGAGCAGTTCTTC. It is translated as CSAGRRTSGHNEQFF.